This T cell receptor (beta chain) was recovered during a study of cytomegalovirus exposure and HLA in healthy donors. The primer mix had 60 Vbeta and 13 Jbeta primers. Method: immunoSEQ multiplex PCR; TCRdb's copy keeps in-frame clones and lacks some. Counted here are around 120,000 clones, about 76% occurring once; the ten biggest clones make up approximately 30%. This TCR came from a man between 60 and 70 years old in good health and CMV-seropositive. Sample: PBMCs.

The CDR3 reads CASSSHSGGGRGFF. The CDR3 DNA follows: TGTGCCAGCAGCTCCCACTCCGGTGGCGGAAGGGGGTTCTTC. This chain joins TRBV7-6 and TRBJ2-1, with D possibly being TRBD1 (5 bases). Germline V gene data show CDR1 as SGHVS and CDR2 as FNYEAQ. CDR3 length: 14 residues. V shed 4 bases and J shed 15 bases, with 22 bases lying between them.